This TCR beta chain was recovered during a study of blood T cell repertoires in COVID-19. Study information: The United States, Italy and Spain supplied acute and convalescent COVID-19 samples. In each case, the material was cDNA or gDNA derived from T cells, B-cell-depleted T cells, or PBMCs.

Some clones are missing from TCRdb's copy, which holds only in-frame ones; the method was immunoSEQ multiplex PCR. The sample has tens of thousands of clones, approximately 80% seen once. Germline CDR1 is SGHAT and CDR2 is FQNNGV. Trimming stripped 1 base from V and 0 bases from J, with 6 bases between. The CDR3 is 15 amino acids. In its sample, this clone was seen a few times. Sequenced material: peripheral blood. This sequence was found in a human donor with active or convalescent COVID-19. The donor label of this sample is uncertain. V and J are TRBV11-2 and TRBJ1-4; the D gene is possibly TRBD1 (6 bases). CDR3 DNA sequence: TGTGCCAGCAGCTTAGGACAGGCAACTAATGAAAAACTGTTTTTT. This translates into CASSLGQATNEKLFF.